The 3 T cell receptor beta chains below were found in one sample sequenced in a study of early T cells in non-severe SARS-CoV-2 infection. MiXCR, run by TCRdb on the 5' RACE reads, gives a single entry per CDR3 protein. The repertoire includes some 71,000 distinct CDR3 sequences, about 9.4% of them detected once, and 4.5% to 6.5% sits in the top ten. The sample comprised whole blood. Receptors were obtained from an adult who was a healthcare worker with PCR-confirmed SARS-CoV-2 infection or an uninfected control (not recorded which).

This clonotype has only a few counts. The chain joins TRBV12-3 or TRBV12-4 to TRBJ2-7; maybe TRBD1 (6 bases). The CDR3 has 13 amino acids. Trimming took 10 bases from V and 4 from J, leaving 17 bases between them. CDR3 in amino acids: CAIQPRGSYEQYF. CDR3 nucleotides: TGTGCCATCCAACCCAGGGGCTCATACGAGCAGTACTTC.

This clonotype was seen a handful of times. V usage is TRBV29-1 and J usage is TRBJ2-5; D is possibly TRBD1 (7 bases). Trimming removed 4 bases from V and 1 base from J, with 10 bases in between. The germline V gene encodes CDR1 SQVTM and CDR2 ANQGSEA. CDR3 length: 13 residues. The chain's CDR3 is CSVGGTAQETQYF. The CDR3 DNA follows: TGCAGCGTTGGCGGGACAGCCCAAGAGACCCAGTACTTC.

This clonotype was counted many times. The V gene is TRBV7-3, the J gene TRBJ2-7; TRBD1 or TRBD2 may be the D gene (7 bases each). The CDR3 spans 15 residues. The V gene lost 2 bases and the J gene lost 5 bases, with 16 bases spanning the gap. Germline V CDR1 and CDR2: SGHTA, FQGTGA. The CDR3 bases are TGTGCCAGCAGCTTAGGGGGGGACAGAAAGGACGAGCAGTACTTC. Protein sequence: CASSLGGDRKDEQYF.